What follows describes a single TCR beta chain. The antigen is unknown. How the authors handled the data: ImmunoSEQ output lacked quality scores and full-length reads, limiting matched filtering. Here immunoSEQ multiplex PCR was the method, and the copy in TCRdb shows in-frame clones only, minus some. V, J and clone size are taken as reported in that table, and D and trimming were inferred from the DNA itself. The data hold 2,500,000 or so clones, with around 92% observed a single time. Donors comprised only Caucasian adults living in Nashville, Tennessee. The sample comes from a study of shared clonotypes between healthy human individuals. Study outcomes and limitations: Clonotypes shared by all four sorted-subset donors had higher generation probabilities than non-shared clonotypes.

Germline CDR1 SGDLS, CDR2 YYNGEE. The CDR3 consists of 15 residues. With 1 base clipped from V and 4 bases from J, the junction kept 4 bases outside the gene matches. The TCR was taken from a man younger than 35 in good health. Some clones in this sample may be carry-over from other donors' samples. This rearrangement joins TRBV9 to TRBJ2-1; 8 bases are shared with TRBD2. Sequencing was performed on naive CD4+ T cells from PBMCs. Described subset: CD45RA+ positively selected. This CDR3 is CASSVYGRAYNEQFF. The CDR3 region has the DNA TGTGCCAGCAGCGTATACGGGAGGGCTTACAATGAGCAGTTCTTC.